The 5 T cell receptor beta chains below come from one sample, sequenced in a study of control samples from healthy donors and cancer patients (TCRdb year 2020). The method was the immunoSEQ multiplex PCR assay. TCRdb's version of the immuneACCESS table is confined to in-frame rearrangements and falls short of the full clone set. An unresolved V gene accounts for under half of the shortfall where checked; the remainder is of unknown origin. Across this sample there are about 120,000 clones, with just under 95% seen only once. 3.5% to 4% of the sample is taken by the ten largest. Sequencing was carried out using blood. Every receptor here comes from a man in his thirties or forties in good health.

This chain links TRBV27 with TRBJ2-3; the D call may be TRBD1 or TRBD2 (5 bases each). Germline CDR1 MNHEY, CDR2 SMNVEV (reference sequence). The CDR3 is 14 residues long. V lost 4 bases and J lost 4, with 12 bases in between. CDR3 sequence reads: CASSSGLAADTQYF. CDR3 in DNA: TGTGCCAGCAGTTCAGGGCTAGCAGCAGATACGCAGTATTTT.

The chain joins TRBV10-3 to TRBJ1-1; D is possibly TRBD1 (6 bases). Trimming took 1 base from V and 1 from J, leaving 10 bases between them. This CDR3 spans 15 amino acids. Germline V gene data show CDR1 as ENHRY and CDR2 as SYGVKD. The CDR3 nucleotides read TGTGCCATCAGTGAGTGGGGGGCTGGGAACACTGAAGCTTTCTTT. Translated: CAISEWGAGNTEAFF.

The chain's CDR3 is CASSPRQGSSYNEQFF. CDR3 nucleotides: TGTGCCAGCAGCCCCCGACAGGGTAGCTCCTACAATGAGCAGTTCTTC. The J gene is TRBJ2-1, the V gene TRBV7-3; 7 bases map to TRBD1. The CDR3 covers 16 residues. Trimming cost V 5 bases and J 0 bases; bases outside gene matches: 7. Looked up from germline, CDR1 is SGHTA and CDR2 is FQGTGA.

This chain uses TRBV4-2 with TRBJ2-1; 10 nucleotides match TRBD1. The ends lost 4 bases at V and 5 bases at J; junction bases unmatched: 2. Germline V lookup: CDR1 LGHNA, CDR2 YNFKEQ. The CDR3 is made up of 14 amino acids. CDR3 in DNA: TGTGCCAGCAGCCGGGGACAGGGGAACAATGAGCAGTTCTTC. As protein: CASSRGQGNNEQFF.

V gene TRBV27 combines with J gene TRBJ1-4; D is ambiguous. The CDR3 has 15 amino acids. Germline V CDR1 and CDR2: MNHEY, SMNVEV (reference sequence). The ends were cut back, 3 bases at V and 1 base at J, with 9 bases in the middle. The CDR3 region has the DNA TGTGCCAGCAGTTTTACATTGGGAACTAATGAAAAACTGTTTTTT. The encoded protein is CASSFTLGTNEKLFF.